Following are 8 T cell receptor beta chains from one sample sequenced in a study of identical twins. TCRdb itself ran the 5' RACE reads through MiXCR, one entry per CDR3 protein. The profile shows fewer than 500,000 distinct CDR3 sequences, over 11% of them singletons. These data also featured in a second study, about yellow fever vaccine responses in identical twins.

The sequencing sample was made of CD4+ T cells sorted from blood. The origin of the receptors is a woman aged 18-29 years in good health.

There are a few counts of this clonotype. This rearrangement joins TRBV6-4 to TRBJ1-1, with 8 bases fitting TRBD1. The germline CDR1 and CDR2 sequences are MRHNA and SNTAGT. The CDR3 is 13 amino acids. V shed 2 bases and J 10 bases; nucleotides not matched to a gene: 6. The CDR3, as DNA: TGTGCCAGCAGTGACACCTCAGGGGGCCTAGCTTTCTTT. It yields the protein CASSDTSGGLAFF.

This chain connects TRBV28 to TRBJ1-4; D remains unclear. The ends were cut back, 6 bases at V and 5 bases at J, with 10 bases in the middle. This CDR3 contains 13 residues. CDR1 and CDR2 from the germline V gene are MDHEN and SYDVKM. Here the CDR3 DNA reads TGTGCCAGCAGAGCAACCTTAAATGAAAAACTGTTTTTT. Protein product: CASRATLNEKLFF.

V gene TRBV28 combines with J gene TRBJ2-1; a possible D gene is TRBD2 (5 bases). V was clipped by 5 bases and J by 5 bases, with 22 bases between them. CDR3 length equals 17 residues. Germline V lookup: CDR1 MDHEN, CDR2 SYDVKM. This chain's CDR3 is CASSRVFFGERDNEQFF. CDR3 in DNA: TGTGCCAGCAGTCGGGTTTTTTTCGGGGAGAGGGACAATGAGCAGTTCTTC. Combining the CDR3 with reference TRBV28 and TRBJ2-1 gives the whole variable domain DVKVTQSSRYLVKRTGEKVFLECVQDMDHENMFWYRQDPGLGLRLIYFSYDVKMKEKGDIPEGYSVSREKKERFSLILESASTNQTSMYLCASSRVFFGERDNEQFFGPGTRLTVL.

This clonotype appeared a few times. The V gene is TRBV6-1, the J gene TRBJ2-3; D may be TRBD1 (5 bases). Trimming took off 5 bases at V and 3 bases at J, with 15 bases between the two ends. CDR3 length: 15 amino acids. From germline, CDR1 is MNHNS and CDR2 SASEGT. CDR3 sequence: CASSQGTRWTDTQYF. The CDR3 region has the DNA TGTGCCAGCAGTCAGGGAACAAGATGGACAGATACGCAGTATTTT.

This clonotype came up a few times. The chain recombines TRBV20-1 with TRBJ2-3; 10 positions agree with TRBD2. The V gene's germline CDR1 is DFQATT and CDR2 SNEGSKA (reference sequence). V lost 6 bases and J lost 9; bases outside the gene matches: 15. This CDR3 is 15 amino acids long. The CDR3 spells CSARRGLASPETQYF. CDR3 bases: TGCAGTGCGAGAAGGGGACTAGCGAGTCCCGAGACGCAGTATTTT.

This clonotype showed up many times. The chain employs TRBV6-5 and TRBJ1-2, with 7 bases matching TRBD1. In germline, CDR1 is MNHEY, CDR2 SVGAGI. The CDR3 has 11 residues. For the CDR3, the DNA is TGTATCACCGGGACAGACTATGGCTACACCTTC. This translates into CITGTDYGYTF.

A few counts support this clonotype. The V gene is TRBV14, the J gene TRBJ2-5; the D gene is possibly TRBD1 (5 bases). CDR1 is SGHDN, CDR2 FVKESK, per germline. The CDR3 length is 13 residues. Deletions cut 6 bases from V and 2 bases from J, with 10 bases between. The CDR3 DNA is TGTGCCAGCAGGCAAACAGGTCAAGAGACCCAGTACTTC. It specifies CASRQTGQETQYF.

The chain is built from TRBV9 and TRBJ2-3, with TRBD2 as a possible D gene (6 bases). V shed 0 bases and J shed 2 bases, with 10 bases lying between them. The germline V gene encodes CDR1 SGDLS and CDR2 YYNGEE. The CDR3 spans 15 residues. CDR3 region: CASSVVGGYTDTQYF. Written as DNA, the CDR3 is TGTGCCAGCAGCGTAGTCGGGGGTTACACAGATACGCAGTATTTT.